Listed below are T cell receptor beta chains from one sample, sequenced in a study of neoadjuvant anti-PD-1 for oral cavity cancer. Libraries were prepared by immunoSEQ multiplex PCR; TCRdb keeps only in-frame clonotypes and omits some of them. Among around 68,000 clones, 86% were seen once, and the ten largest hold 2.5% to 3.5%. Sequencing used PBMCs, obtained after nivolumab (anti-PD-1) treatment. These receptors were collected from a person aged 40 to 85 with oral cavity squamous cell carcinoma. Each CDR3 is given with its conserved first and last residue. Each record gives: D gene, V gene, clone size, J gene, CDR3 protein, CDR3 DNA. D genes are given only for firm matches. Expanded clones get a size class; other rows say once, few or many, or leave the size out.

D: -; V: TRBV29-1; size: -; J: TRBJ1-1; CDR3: CSVIDTEAFF; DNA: TGCAGCGTTATAGACACTGAAGCTTTCTTT
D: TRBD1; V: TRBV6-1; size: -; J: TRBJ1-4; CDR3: CASRGTGGNEKLFF; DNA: TGTGCCAGCAGAGGGACAGGGGGGAATGAAAAACTGTTTTTT
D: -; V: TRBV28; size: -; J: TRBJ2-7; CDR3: CASSFPPGEFPYEQYF; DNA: TGTGCCAGCAGTTTCCCCCCAGGGGAGTTTCCCTACGAGCAGTACTTC
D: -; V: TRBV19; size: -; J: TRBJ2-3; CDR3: CASSMGLGDTQYF; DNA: TGTGCCAGCTCGATGGGGTTGGGGGATACGCAGTATTTT
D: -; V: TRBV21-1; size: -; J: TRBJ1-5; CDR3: CASSHSGDKGNQPQHF; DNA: TGTGCCAGCAGTCACTCCGGTGACAAGGGGAATCAGCCCCAGCATTTT
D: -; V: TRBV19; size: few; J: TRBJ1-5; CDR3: CATEQRAERQPQHF; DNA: TGTGCCACTGAGCAAAGGGCCGAACGTCAGCCCCAGCATTTT
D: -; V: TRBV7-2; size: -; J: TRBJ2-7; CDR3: CASSLEASNYYEQYF; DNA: TGTGCCAGCAGCTTAGAAGCGTCCAACTACTACGAGCAGTACTTC
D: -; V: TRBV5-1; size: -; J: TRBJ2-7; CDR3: CASSLRGELYEQYF; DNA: TGCGCCAGCAGCTTGAGGGGAGAGCTCTACGAGCAGTACTTC
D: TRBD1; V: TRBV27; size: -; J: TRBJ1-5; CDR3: CASTPNLAGGGNQPQHF; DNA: TGTGCCAGCACCCCAAACTTGGCAGGGGGTGGCAATCAGCCCCAGCATTTT
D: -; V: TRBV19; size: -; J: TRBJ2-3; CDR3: CASSIAAGGTDTQYF; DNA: TGTGCCAGTAGTATAGCGGCCGGGGGCACAGATACGCAGTATTTT
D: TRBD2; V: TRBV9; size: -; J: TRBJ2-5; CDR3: CASSVAGGQETQYF; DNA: TGTGCCAGCAGCGTAGCGGGGGGCCAAGAGACCCAGTACTTC
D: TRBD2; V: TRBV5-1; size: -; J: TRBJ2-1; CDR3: CASSAGGLWNEQFF; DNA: TGCGCCAGCAGCGCGGGGGGTCTCTGGAATGAGCAGTTCTTC
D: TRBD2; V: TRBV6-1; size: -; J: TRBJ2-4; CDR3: CASSARLADGNIQYF; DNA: TGTGCCAGCAGTGCAAGACTAGCGGATGGAAACATTCAGTACTTC
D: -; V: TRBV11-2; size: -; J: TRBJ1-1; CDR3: CASSLGSLGWEGLNTEAFF; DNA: TGTGCCAGCAGCTTAGGGTCCTTGGGGTGGGAGGGCCTGAACACTGAAGCTTTCTTT
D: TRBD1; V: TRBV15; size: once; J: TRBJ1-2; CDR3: CATSPRDRTNYGYTF; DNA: TGTGCCACCAGCCCTCGGGACAGGACTAACTATGGCTACACCTTC
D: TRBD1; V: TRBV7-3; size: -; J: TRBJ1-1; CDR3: CASSLSVQGARNTEAFF; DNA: TGTGCCAGCAGCTTATCGGTACAGGGGGCGCGTAACACTGAAGCTTTCTTT
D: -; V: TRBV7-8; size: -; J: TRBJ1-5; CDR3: CASSLGGIGQPQHF; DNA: TGTGCCAGCAGCTTAGGGGGGATAGGCCAGCCCCAGCATTTT
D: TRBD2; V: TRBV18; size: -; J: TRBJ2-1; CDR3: CASSPPSRGGTYNEQFF; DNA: TGTGCCAGCTCACCGCCTTCCCGGGGGGGTACCTACAATGAGCAGTTCTTC
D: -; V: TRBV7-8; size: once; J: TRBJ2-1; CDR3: CASSSPSEYEQFF; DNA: TGTGCCAGCAGCTCCCCGTCGGAGTATGAGCAGTTCTTC
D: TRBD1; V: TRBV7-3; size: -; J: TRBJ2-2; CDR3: CATRAGTGNTGELFF; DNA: TGTGCCACGAGAGCCGGGACAGGGAACACCGGGGAGCTGTTTTTT
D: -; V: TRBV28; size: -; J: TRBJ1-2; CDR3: CASSEQGYGYTF; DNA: TGTGCCAGCAGCGAACAAGGCTATGGCTACACCTTC
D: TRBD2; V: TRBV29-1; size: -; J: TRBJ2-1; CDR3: CSVEGLAGKPVYNEQFF; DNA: TGCAGCGTTGAAGGACTAGCGGGAAAGCCAGTTTACAATGAGCAGTTCTTC
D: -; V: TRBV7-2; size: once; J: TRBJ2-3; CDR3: CASRRMHRDTQYF; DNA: TGTGCCAGCAGAAGGATGCACCGGGATACGCAGTATTTT
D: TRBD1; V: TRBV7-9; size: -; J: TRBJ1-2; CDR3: CASSLEGGGYGYTF; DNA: TGTGCCAGCAGCTTAGAAGGGGGCGGCTATGGCTACACCTTC
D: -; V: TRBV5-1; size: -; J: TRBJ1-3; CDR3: CASSPQGQGVAGNTIYF; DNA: TGCGCCAGCAGCCCACAGGGTCAGGGAGTAGCTGGAAACACCATATATTTT
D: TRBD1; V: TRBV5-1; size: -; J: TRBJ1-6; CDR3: CASSLDGQGNSPLHF; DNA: TGCGCCAGCAGCTTGGACGGACAGGGGAATTCACCCCTCCACTTT
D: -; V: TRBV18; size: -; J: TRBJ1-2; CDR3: CASSRERVGYTF; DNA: TGTGCCAGCTCACGAGAAAGGGTCGGCTACACCTTC
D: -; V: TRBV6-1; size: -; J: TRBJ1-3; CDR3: CASSERGGLSGNTIYF; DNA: TGTGCCAGCAGTGAGCGGGGGGGCCTCTCTGGAAACACCATATATTTT
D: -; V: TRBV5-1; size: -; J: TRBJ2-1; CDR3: CASSSDDRFHRFF; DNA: TGCGCCAGCAGCTCCGATGACAGGTTTCATCGGTTCTTC
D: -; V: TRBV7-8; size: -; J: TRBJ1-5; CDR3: CASSLAWGVYSNQPQHF; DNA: TGTGCCAGCAGCTTAGCTTGGGGGGTATATAGCAATCAGCCCCAGCATTTT
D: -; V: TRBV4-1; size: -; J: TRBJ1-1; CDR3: CASSRTLLNTEAFF; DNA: TGCGCCAGCAGCCGAACGTTGCTGAACACTGAAGCTTTCTTT
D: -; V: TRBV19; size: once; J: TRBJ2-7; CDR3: CASSIGRGYEQYF; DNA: TGTGCCAGTAGTATAGGCAGGGGCTACGAGCAGTACTTC
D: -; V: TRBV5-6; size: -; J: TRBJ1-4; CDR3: CASSLEPNEKLFF; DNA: TGTGCCAGCAGCTTGGAACCCAATGAAAAACTGTTTTTT
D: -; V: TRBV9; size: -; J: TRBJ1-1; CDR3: CASSQWDYAEAFF; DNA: TGTGCCAGCAGTCAATGGGATTACGCTGAAGCTTTCTTT
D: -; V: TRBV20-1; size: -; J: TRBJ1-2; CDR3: CSAGGLNGYTF; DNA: TGCAGTGCGGGGGGGCTCAACGGCTACACCTTC
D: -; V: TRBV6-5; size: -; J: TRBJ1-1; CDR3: CATLRPGNTEAFF; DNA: TGTGCCACCTTGCGGCCGGGGAACACTGAAGCTTTCTTT